This T cell receptor beta chain was sequenced in a study of T-cell reconstitution after alpha-beta-depleted transplantation in children. Study-level findings and limits: There were reportedly several hundred expanded graft clones from which alpha-beta T cells came about two months after transplant.

Details on this clonotype: The antigen remains unidentified.

Molecular barcoding with unique molecular identifiers was used for the TCRbeta library. TCRdb re-analysed the PCR reads in MiXCR, keeping a single row per CDR3 protein. The table shows hundreds of thousands of distinct CDR3 sequences, with around 12% occurring only once. Germline assignment: CDR1 LGHDT and CDR2 YNNKEL (reference sequence). V dropped 5 bases and J dropped 7 bases, with 26 bases sitting between them. The CDR3 is 17 amino acids. The sequenced sample was PBMCs, obtained before TCRalphabeta/CD19-depleted stem cell transplant. V and J are TRBV3-1 and TRBJ1-2, with D perhaps TRBD1 (5 bases). The sequence was obtained from a girl aged 2 to 9 with congenital amegakaryocytic thrombocytopenia, due to receive a stem cell transplant. For the CDR3, the DNA is TGTGCCAGCAGCTTCGGTTCCCCGACCTCAGACAGTAGTGGCTACACCTTC. Its translation is CASSFGSPTSDSSGYTF. Full variable domain (rest looked up from reference TRBV3-1 and TRBJ1-2): DTAVSQTPKYLVTQMGNDKSIKCEQNLGHDTMYWYKQDSKKFLKIMFSYNNKELIINETVPNRFSPKSPDKAHLNLHINSLELGDSAVYFCASSFGSPTSDSSGYTFGSGTRLTVV.